What follows describes a single T cell receptor (beta chain). The junction shows a germline mismatch at one end, possibly a read error. The data belong to a study of cytomegalovirus exposure and HLA in healthy donors. 13 Jbeta primers and 60 Vbeta primers were used for the PCR. Measured with immunoSEQ multiplex PCR; TCRdb has only the in-frame clones, and not every one. Of 100,000 to 130,000 clones listed, approximately 79% are singletons. This CDR3 spans 14 amino acids. The germline V gene has CDR1 SGHNT and CDR2 YYREEE (reference sequence). This rearrangement joins TRBV5-4 to TRBJ2-7; D ambiguous. What was sequenced was PBMCs. This clonotype was obtained from a man in his late teens or twenties in good health and CMV-seronegative. The CDR3 loop reads CAGSLNGPGYEQYF. As DNA, the CDR3 is TGTGCCGGCAGCTTGAATGGTCCCGGTTACGAGCAGTACTTC.